Sequencing of this T cell receptor beta chain was carried out in a study of vaccination and CD4 T cells after COVID-19. Regarding treatment: approximately 9-day PBMC culture with coronavirus spike peptide pools or control peptides (ViraFEST assay). Broader study findings: The median count of SARS-CoV-2-reactive clonotypes rose from around 20 to 38, not significantly.

In germline, CDR1 is MNHEY, CDR2 SVGEGT. The length of the CDR3 is 14 residues. The V end lost 6 bases, the J end lost 7 bases, and 16 bases lay between the germline ends. Sequence data for DNA of cultured CD4+ T cells were generated by the Oncomine TCR Beta short-read assay. TCRdb used MiXCR to reprocess the PCR reads, holding one entry per CDR3 protein. Of roughly 14,000 distinct CDR3 sequences in the sample, 58% were seen once. About this clonotype: Its target is unknown.

The rearrangement links TRBV6-2 or TRBV6-3 to TRBJ2-1; a possible D gene is TRBD1 (6 bases). This clonotype was sampled from a human donor who had recovered from COVID-19. Sequencing was carried out using CD4+ T cells from blood, cultured in vitro. The CDR3 nucleotides read TGTGCCAGCAGCCCCGACAGGTCCGCGAATGAGCAGTTCTTC. It codes for CASSPDRSANEQFF.